These T cell receptor beta chains were read from a single sample in a study of T cell repertoires in cytomegalovirus infection. TCRdb re-analysed the reads in MiXCR, keeping a single row per CDR3 protein. Of roughly 300,000 distinct CDR3 sequences in the sample, 9% to 9.5% were seen once. Specimen: PBMCs. The receptors derive from a human donor in good health (CMV status not recorded). Some clones in this sample may be carry-over from other donors' samples. Both conserved end residues are part of each CDR3. Fields, in order: clone size, J gene, CDR3 length, V gene, D gene, CDR3 DNA, CDR3 protein. A D gene is named only where the DNA matches it firmly. The size entry is marked missing in some rows and otherwise reads once, few, many or a size class.

abundance: .; j_gene: TRBJ2-3; len: 16; v_gene: TRBV19; d_gene: TRBD2; CDR3nt: TGTGCCAGTAGTCTCCGGACTAGCGGGAGGAGTTATACGCAGTATTTT; CDR3aa: CASSLRTSGRSYTQYF
abundance: .; j_gene: TRBJ1-1; len: 14; v_gene: TRBV6-2/TRBV6-3; d_gene: .; CDR3nt: TGTGCCAGCAGTTACTCGAGGTTTAACACTGAAGCTTTCTTT; CDR3aa: CASSYSRFNTEAFF
abundance: many; j_gene: TRBJ2-1; len: 21; v_gene: TRBV7-2; d_gene: TRBD2; CDR3nt: TGTGCCAGCAGCAACTTTCTTATTGCTAGCGGGGGGCGGAGCTCCTACAATGAGCAGTTCTTC; CDR3aa: CASSNFLIASGGRSSYNEQFF
abundance: few; j_gene: TRBJ1-1; len: 14; v_gene: TRBV6-1; d_gene: .; CDR3nt: TGTGCCAGCACAAAATACAGGGTGAACACTGAAGCTTTCTTT; CDR3aa: CASTKYRVNTEAFF
abundance: .; j_gene: TRBJ2-1; len: 13; v_gene: TRBV27; d_gene: .; CDR3nt: TGTGCCAGCAGTTTATTGGGGTCGGAGGGGCAGTTCTTC; CDR3aa: CASSLLGSEGQFF
abundance: many; j_gene: TRBJ1-5; len: 16; v_gene: TRBV12-5; d_gene: TRBD1; CDR3nt: TGTGCTAGTGGACCCAACAGGGGGGACTTTAATCAGCCCCAGCATTTT; CDR3aa: CASGPNRGDFNQPQHF
abundance: many; j_gene: TRBJ1-2; len: 16; v_gene: TRBV4-1; d_gene: .; CDR3nt: TGCGCCAGCAGCCAATTACCCGACGGAAACTTCTATGGCTACACCTTC; CDR3aa: CASSQLPDGNFYGYTF
abundance: few; j_gene: TRBJ2-7; len: 16; v_gene: TRBV5-4; d_gene: .; CDR3nt: TGTGCCAGCAGCTCCGGGGGGCAGGGGGCGGCCTACGAGCAGTACTTC; CDR3aa: CASSSGGQGAAYEQYF
abundance: .; j_gene: TRBJ2-5; len: 14; v_gene: TRBV28; d_gene: TRBD2; CDR3nt: TGTGCCAGCAGACCCCGGGGGGGTGGGTGGACCCAGTACTTC; CDR3aa: CASRPRGGGWTQYF
abundance: few; j_gene: TRBJ1-2; len: 15; v_gene: TRBV4-1; d_gene: .; CDR3nt: TGCGCCAGCAGCCAAGGAAGAGGGGCTAACTATGGCTACACCTTC; CDR3aa: CASSQGRGANYGYTF
abundance: many; j_gene: TRBJ2-5; len: 14; v_gene: TRBV7-2; d_gene: TRBD2; CDR3nt: TGTGCCAGCAGCTTAGCAAGACTAGCTGGGACCCAGTACTTC; CDR3aa: CASSLARLAGTQYF
abundance: few; j_gene: TRBJ2-1; len: 18; v_gene: TRBV12-3/TRBV12-4; d_gene: .; CDR3nt: TGTGCCAGCAGCCCCCAGGGATGGTCAGGCAAAAGGCTGAGTGAGCAGTTCTTC; CDR3aa: CASSPQGWSGKRLSEQFF
abundance: .; j_gene: TRBJ2-7; len: 14; v_gene: TRBV20-1; d_gene: .; CDR3nt: TGCAGTGCTAGGGACGCGGGTCGCTCCTACGAGCAGTACTTC; CDR3aa: CSARDAGRSYEQYF
abundance: few; j_gene: TRBJ2-7; len: 14; v_gene: TRBV5-6; d_gene: TRBD2; CDR3nt: TGTGCCAGCAGCTACGGACTAGCGCTCTACGAGCAGTACTTC; CDR3aa: CASSYGLALYEQYF
abundance: few; j_gene: TRBJ1-3; len: 13; v_gene: TRBV6-1; d_gene: .; CDR3nt: TGTGCCAGCCGAGGAAGCTCTGGAAACACCATATATTTT; CDR3aa: CASRGSSGNTIYF
abundance: many; j_gene: TRBJ2-1; len: 11; v_gene: TRBV28; d_gene: .; CDR3nt: TGTGCCAGCAGTTTGGGCCTCGAGCAGTTCTTC; CDR3aa: CASSLGLEQFF
abundance: many; j_gene: TRBJ1-5; len: 15; v_gene: TRBV5-6; d_gene: .; CDR3nt: TGTGCCAGCACCTCGGGACGGATTAGCAATCAGCCCCAGCATTTT; CDR3aa: CASTSGRISNQPQHF
abundance: many; j_gene: TRBJ2-7; len: 16; v_gene: TRBV7-9; d_gene: .; CDR3nt: TGTGCCAGCAGCTTAGCGGTGTCAGTAGAGTCCTACGAGCAGTACTTC; CDR3aa: CASSLAVSVESYEQYF
abundance: once; j_gene: TRBJ1-3; len: 15; v_gene: TRBV18; d_gene: .; CDR3nt: TGTGCCAGCTCATCCGTGACCGGCTCTGGAAACACCATATATTTT; CDR3aa: CASSSVTGSGNTIYF
abundance: many; j_gene: TRBJ1-5; len: 18; v_gene: TRBV7-8; d_gene: .; CDR3nt: TGTGCCAGCAGCCGTGCGAAGGGCGCTACAGGGCACAATCAGCCCCAGCATTTT; CDR3aa: CASSRAKGATGHNQPQHF
abundance: .; j_gene: TRBJ2-7; len: 14; v_gene: TRBV19; d_gene: .; CDR3nt: TGTGCCAGTAGTTGGTCCGACACCTCCTACGAGCAGTACTTC; CDR3aa: CASSWSDTSYEQYF
abundance: .; j_gene: TRBJ2-1; len: 11; v_gene: TRBV6-6; d_gene: .; CDR3nt: TGTGCCAGCAGTCAACACCATGAGCAGTTCTTC; CDR3aa: CASSQHHEQFF
abundance: few; j_gene: TRBJ2-6; len: 17; v_gene: TRBV7-6; d_gene: .; CDR3nt: TGTGCCAGCAGCGTAAAGGGACACCACTCTGGGGCCAACGTCCTGACTTTC; CDR3aa: CASSVKGHHSGANVLTF
abundance: .; j_gene: TRBJ2-7; len: 12; v_gene: TRBV6-2/TRBV6-3; d_gene: .; CDR3nt: TGTGCCAGCAGCCACGGGAGAGGCGAGCAGTACTTC; CDR3aa: CASSHGRGEQYF
abundance: .; j_gene: TRBJ2-3; len: 13; v_gene: TRBV4-3; d_gene: .; CDR3nt: TGCGCCAGCAGCCAAGATCGGGTAGATACGCAGTATTTT; CDR3aa: CASSQDRVDTQYF
abundance: .; j_gene: TRBJ2-1; len: 15; v_gene: TRBV5-1; d_gene: TRBD2; CDR3nt: TGCGCCAGCAGCGCGCTAGCGGGGGGGGACAATGAGCAGTTCTTC; CDR3aa: CASSALAGGDNEQFF
abundance: .; j_gene: TRBJ1-6; len: 16; v_gene: TRBV7-2; d_gene: .; CDR3nt: TGTGCCAGCAGCTTGGTTATGAGCTCCTATAATTCACCCCTCCACTTT; CDR3aa: CASSLVMSSYNSPLHF
abundance: few; j_gene: TRBJ2-1; len: 15; v_gene: TRBV24-1; d_gene: TRBD2; CDR3nt: TGTGCCACTAAGGCCGGGACTAGCGGGAGGGATGAGCAGTTCTTC; CDR3aa: CATKAGTSGRDEQFF
abundance: few; j_gene: TRBJ2-1; len: 15; v_gene: TRBV7-8; d_gene: .; CDR3nt: TGTGCCAGCAGCAGGGGCACTATGGCCTACAATGAGCAGTTCTTC; CDR3aa: CASSRGTMAYNEQFF
abundance: .; j_gene: TRBJ2-2; len: 13; v_gene: TRBV2; d_gene: .; CDR3nt: TGTGCCAGCAGTGAAGCCCCTCTAGCGGAGCTGTTTTTT; CDR3aa: CASSEAPLAELFF
abundance: many; j_gene: TRBJ1-6; len: 15; v_gene: TRBV7-8; d_gene: TRBD1; CDR3nt: TGTGCCAGCAGCCCGACCGGGACAGGGCGATCACCCCTCCACTTT; CDR3aa: CASSPTGTGRSPLHF
abundance: many; j_gene: TRBJ1-5; len: 17; v_gene: TRBV19; d_gene: TRBD1; CDR3nt: TGTGCCAGTAGTCCACGACAGGGCAATAGCGGCAATCAGCCCCAGCATTTT; CDR3aa: CASSPRQGNSGNQPQHF